Listed below are T cell receptor beta chains from one sample, sequenced in a study of molecular identifiers for immune sequencing clone quantification. MiXCR, applied by TCRdb to the PCR reads, yields one record per CDR3 protein. Counted here are some 590,000 distinct CDR3 sequences, about 25% occurring once; the ten biggest clones make up 0.78%. The sequenced sample consisted of naive CD8+ T cells from blood, with Jurkat cell RNA spiked in. The source of these receptors is a human donor in good health. Some libraries in this study had Jurkat cell RNA spiked in. Both conserved end residues are part of each CDR3. D genes are given only for firm matches. For some rows the clone size is stated as once, few or many, or as a class when expanded; others skip it.

size,V,D,J,DNA,CDR3
few,TRBV6-5,TRBD2,TRBJ2-5,TGTGCCAGCAGTTACTCGGGACTAGCGATGGAGACCCAGTACTTC,CASSYSGLAMETQYF
NA,TRBV4-1,NA,TRBJ2-5,TGCGCCAGCAGCCAAAACTTGGGGGCCCAGGAGACCCAGTACTTC,CASSQNLGAQETQYF
many,TRBV7-2,NA,TRBJ1-3,TGTGCCAGCAGCTTAGACAGGGGAAACACCATATATTTT,CASSLDRGNTIYF
NA,TRBV7-9,NA,TRBJ2-1,TGTGCCAGCAGCTCCGGGACCCCTGAGCGGTTCTTC,CASSSGTPERFF
many,TRBV28,NA,TRBJ2-5,TGTGCCAGCAGTTTATCCCATCAAGAGACCCAGTACTTC,CASSLSHQETQYF
NA,TRBV20-1,NA,TRBJ1-2,TGCAGTGCTAGAGATCTGGCCGACTATGGCTACACCTTC,CSARDLADYGYTF
NA,TRBV13,NA,TRBJ1-1,TGTGCCAGCAGCATCACCCCGACCCAGAGCACTGAAGCTTTCTTT,CASSITPTQSTEAFF
NA,TRBV7-8,NA,TRBJ2-7,TGTGCCAGCAGCTTGGGGGAATGGAACGAGCAGCACTTC,CASSLGEWNEQHF
few,TRBV6-6,NA,TRBJ1-5,TGTGCCAGCAGTTCCGGGGCGAACAGGGCCTCCCAGCCCCAGCATTTT,CASSSGANRASQPQHF
few,TRBV11-2,NA,TRBJ2-7,TGTGCCAGCAGCTCCGGGCCGACTACCGCCTACGAGCAGTACTTC,CASSSGPTTAYEQYF
few,TRBV4-3,NA,TRBJ2-5,TGCGCCAGCAGCCAAGTATTGCAGGGGCCGGAGACCCAGTACTTC,CASSQVLQGPETQYF
many,TRBV25-1,NA,TRBJ2-7,TGTGCCAGCGGAATATCATCAGGGTACGAGCAGTACTTC,CASGISSGYEQYF